This T cell receptor beta chain was sequenced in a study of radiotherapy plus CTLA-4 blockade in lung cancer. Using immunoSEQ multiplex PCR, the repertoire was profiled, and TCRdb retains in-frame clones only, with some absent. Among roughly 130,000 clones, around 89% were seen once, and the ten largest hold about 7%. This clone has more than one count but fewer than ten. The sample holds other DNA sequences that translate to the same CDR3. Per the germline V gene, CDR1 is SGHRS and CDR2 is YFSETQ. The CDR3 has 15 residues. V was pared by 0 bases and J by 3 bases, with 4 bases of the junction left unmatched.

This receptor was identified in a human donor with non-small cell lung cancer that progressed on radiotherapy plus ipilimumab. The rearrangement uses TRBV5-1 and TRBJ2-7; 9 bases map to TRBD2. Sequenced here: peripheral blood, sampled from a patient treated with radiotherapy plus ipilimumab. The DNA of the CDR3 is TGCGCCAGCAGCTTGGGGTTAGCGGGAGACTACGAGCAGTACTTC. As protein: CASSLGLAGDYEQYF.